This T cell receptor beta chain originates from a study of glioma-infiltrating T cells after dendritic cell vaccination. Across the whole study: At biweekly intervals, patients got three intradermal dendritic cell vaccine injections.

This CDR3 is 17 amino acids long. Between the trimmed V and J ends, which lost 1 base and 0 bases, there was a span of 14 bases. Per the germline V gene, CDR1 is SGHDT and CDR2 is YYEEEE. The study, taken as a whole, reports: Only a small number of patients had complete blood and tumor samples. Higher pretreatment TIL content predicted longer progression-free time and survival.

Amplification used 60 V beta primers and 13 J beta primers. Using immunoSEQ multiplex PCR, the repertoire was profiled, and TCRdb retains in-frame clones only, with some absent. The sample records tens of thousands of clones, about 80% being singletons. About this clone itself: What it binds is unknown.

The gene calls are TRBV5-6 and TRBJ1-3; perhaps TRBD1 as D (5 bases). Source: blood, taken before dendritic cell vaccination. The TCR sequence derives from a human donor with glioblastoma. The CDR3 here is CASSLPLYTGSGNTIYF. CDR3 DNA: TGTGCCAGCAGCTTGCCCTTATACACAGGCTCTGGAAACACCATATATTTT.